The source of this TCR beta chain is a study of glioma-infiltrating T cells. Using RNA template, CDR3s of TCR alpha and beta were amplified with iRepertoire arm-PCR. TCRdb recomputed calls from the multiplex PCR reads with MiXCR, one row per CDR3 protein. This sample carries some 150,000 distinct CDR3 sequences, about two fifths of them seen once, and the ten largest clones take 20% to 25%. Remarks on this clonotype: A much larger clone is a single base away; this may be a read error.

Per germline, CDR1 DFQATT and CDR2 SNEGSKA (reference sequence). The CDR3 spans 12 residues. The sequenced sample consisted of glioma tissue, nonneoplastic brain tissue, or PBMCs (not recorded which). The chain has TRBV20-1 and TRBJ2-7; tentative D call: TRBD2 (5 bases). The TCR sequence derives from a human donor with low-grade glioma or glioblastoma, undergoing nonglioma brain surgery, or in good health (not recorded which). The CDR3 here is CGASRSGFEQYF. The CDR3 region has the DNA TGCGGTGCTAGCCGGTCGGGGTTTGAGCAGTACTTC.